Listed here are 22 T cell receptor beta chains from one sample, sequenced in a study of T cells in Graves' hyperthyroidism and ophthalmopathy. Researchers amplified the TCR beta CDR3 regions from RNA transcripts. HTBI primers were the set used in a first-round RT-PCR of the TCR CDR3. TCRdb recomputed calls from the multiplex PCR reads with MiXCR, one row per CDR3 protein. This table has about 400,000 distinct CDR3 sequences, 13% appearing once. Sequencing was carried out using blood. The receptors stem from a woman younger than 30 with Graves' hyperthyroidism.

V usage is TRBV28 and J usage is TRBJ1-6; no definite D call. The CDR3 is made up of 17 amino acids. Germline V CDR1 and CDR2: MDHEN, SYDVKM. With 5 bases removed from V and 7 bases from J, the gap between germline ends came to 21 bases. The CDR3 sequence: CASSPPSGVKTNSPLHF. CDR3 nucleotide sequence: TGTGCCAGCAGTCCCCCGAGTGGGGTCAAGACGAATTCACCCCTCCACTTT.

CDR3 sequence: CASSFPGQGSNSPLHF. CDR3 bases: TGTGCCAGCAGTTTTCCGGGACAGGGGTCCAATTCACCCCTCCACTTT. The V call is TRBV7-9, the J call TRBJ1-6; 10 positions agree with TRBD1. The V gene end was trimmed by 6 bases and the J gene end by 7 bases; junction bases not matched to a gene: 9. Germline V gene sequence: CDR1 SEHNR, CDR2 FQNEAQ (reference sequence). The CDR3 has 16 residues.

Ten or more counts support this clonotype. This chain joins TRBV5-4 and TRBJ2-3, with TRBD1 matching 9 bases. J lost 4 bases, V lost 0 bases, and 9 bases had no gene match. This CDR3 has 17 amino acids. CDR1 is SGHNT and CDR2 is YYREEE in the germline V gene (reference sequence). The CDR3 loop reads CASSLVMDRGVADTQYF. CDR3 DNA sequence: TGTGCCAGCAGCTTGGTAATGGACAGGGGAGTTGCAGATACGCAGTATTTT.

This clonotype showed up many times. This chain connects TRBV28 to TRBJ2-3; D assignment may be TRBD1 or TRBD2 (5 bases each). CDR1 is MDHEN and CDR2 is SYDVKM in the germline V gene. This CDR3 is 14 amino acids long. Trimming cost V 7 bases and J 5 bases, with 16 bases left between them. The CDR3 sequence is CASIPEGRGDTQYF. The CDR3 DNA follows: TGTGCCAGCATTCCCGAGGGGCGCGGAGATACGCAGTATTTT.

The chain joins TRBV9 to TRBJ1-2; D is possibly TRBD1 (6 bases). V was pared by 3 bases and J by 6 bases, with 18 bases between. Germline CDR1 SGDLS, CDR2 YYNGEE. The CDR3 is made up of 15 amino acids. CDR3 coding DNA: TGTGCCAGCAGCGGAGGGTCGACAGGTCTGAATGGCTACACCTTC. Translation gives CASSGGSTGLNGYTF.

This clonotype was recorded a few times. The V and J genes are TRBV11-1 and TRBJ2-1; perhaps TRBD2 as D (6 bases). Trimming removed 6 bases from V and 9 bases from J, with 12 bases in between. This CDR3 contains 12 residues. CDR1 is SGHAT, CDR2 FQDESV, per germline (reference sequence). The CDR3, as DNA: TGTGCCAGCAGTAGGGTGGAGGGTGAGCAGTTCTTC. Translating it yields CASSRVEGEQFF.

This clonotype was seen a few times. The rearrangement links TRBV20-1 to TRBJ2-5, with a possible D match to TRBD1 (6 bases). Deletions cut 3 bases from V and 5 bases from J, with 13 bases between. CDR3 length: 13 residues. CDR1 and CDR2 from the germline V gene are DFQATT and SNEGSKA (reference sequence). The CDR3 region has the DNA TGCAGTGCTAGGGTCCCTAGGGGGGAGACCCAGTACTTC. Amino acids: CSARVPRGETQYF.

This clonotype has a handful of counts. CDR3 DNA: TGTGCCACCAGAATGGCAGGTGAGCAGTTCTTC. Encoded protein: CATRMAGEQFF. This chain uses TRBV24-1 with TRBJ2-1; D gene uncertain. Germline V gene sequence: CDR1 KGHDR, CDR2 SFDVKD. CDR3 length: 11 amino acids. V gave up 7 bases and J gave up 9 bases, with 9 bases separating them.

V and J are TRBV11-2 and TRBJ1-1, with unresolved D. This CDR3 region has 15 residues. Deletions cut 4 bases from V and 3 bases from J, with 15 bases between. CDR1 and CDR2 from the germline V gene are SGHAT and FQNNGV. CDR3 in DNA: TGTGCCAGCAGCTGGGTTGCGGGAGGAGACACTGAAGCTTTCTTT. Protein sequence: CASSWVAGGDTEAFF.

The rearrangement joins TRBV6-1 to TRBJ1-1, with TRBD1 as a possible D gene (6 bases). Germline V gene lookup returns CDR1 MNHNS and CDR2 SASEGT. V was pared by 6 bases and J by 0 bases, with 8 bases between. The CDR3 is 13 amino acids. In nucleotides, the CDR3 is TGTGCCAGCAGGGGGGGGCTGAACACTGAAGCTTTCTTT. This encodes CASRGGLNTEAFF.

The table lists this clonotype with many counts. The rearrangement links TRBV7-2 to TRBJ2-1; 11 bases are a match to TRBD2. The V segment lost 1 base and the J segment 4 bases; nucleotides outside the gene matches: 3. Germline lookup yields CDR1 SGHTA and CDR2 FQGNSA. The CDR3 is 16 amino acids. CDR3 sequence (DNA): TGTGCCAGCAGCTTAGTAGCGGGAGGGTTTTACAATGAGCAGTTCTTC. It encodes CASSLVAGGFYNEQFF.

This clonotype has only one observation. The J gene is TRBJ2-1, the V gene TRBV4-2, with TRBD2 identical over 7 bases. The V gene's germline CDR1 is LGHNA and CDR2 YNFKEQ. V shed 1 base, J shed 12 bases, and the junction held 3 bases outside the gene matches. The length of the CDR3 is 12 residues. CDR3 residues: CASSQGGGGQFF. CDR3 coding DNA: TGTGCCAGCAGCCAAGGCGGCGGGGGGCAGTTCTTC.

The rearrangement joins TRBV6-1 to TRBJ2-2; 7 nucleotides align to TRBD1. J gave up 5 bases and V 5 bases, and 5 bases lay outside the gene matches. The CDR3 has 14 residues. Germline V gives CDR1 MNHNS, CDR2 SASEGT. This CDR3 reads CASSRNRGTGELFF. The CDR3 nucleotides are TGTGCCAGCAGTCGCAACAGGGGAACCGGGGAGCTGTTTTTT.

This clonotype has at least ten counts. This sequence joins TRBV7-9 and TRBJ1-2, with 10 bases matching TRBD1. The V gene end was trimmed by 4 bases and the J gene end by 3 bases; junction bases not matched to a gene: 8. CDR3 length equals 16 residues. CDR1 is SEHNR and CDR2 is FQNEAQ in the germline V gene (reference sequence). Here the CDR3 reads CASSSWGQGKDYGYTF. CDR3 bases: TGTGCCAGCAGCTCATGGGGACAGGGGAAGGACTATGGCTACACCTTC.

This chain joins TRBV10-3 and TRBJ1-2, with D possibly being TRBD1 (6 bases). The CDR3 length is 14 residues. Between the trimmed V and J ends, which lost 5 bases and 6 bases, there was a span of 16 bases. CDR1 is ENHRY, CDR2 SYGVKD, per germline. The DNA for the CDR3 is TGTGCCATCAGTAAATCTACAGGGAGCGATGGCTACACCTTC. The encoded protein is CAISKSTGSDGYTF.

This clonotype appeared many times. V gene TRBV6-1 combines with J gene TRBJ2-5, with 10 bases matching TRBD2. Germline assignment: CDR1 MNHNS and CDR2 SASEGT. V was clipped by 8 bases and J by 4 bases; unmatched bases: 7. This CDR3 is 14 amino acids long. The CDR3 coding sequence is TGTGCCAGCTCAGCGGGGGGGGGGAGAGAGACCCAGTACTTC. Translated, it gives CASSAGGGRETQYF.

The rearrangement links TRBV7-3 to TRBJ1-5; D uncertain. Germline CDR1 SGHTA, CDR2 FQGTGA. The CDR3 is made up of 13 amino acids. Trimming removed 6 bases at V and 7 bases at J, with 13 bases between. The DNA for the CDR3 is TGTGCCAGCAGTCAAGGGCAGGACCAGCCCCAGCATTTT. As protein: CASSQGQDQPQHF.

This clonotype was observed at least ten times. The CDR3 spells CASSIGRGTDTQYF. The CDR3 DNA reads TGTGCCAGCAGTATCGGGAGGGGCACAGATACGCAGTATTTT. The chain has TRBV28 and TRBJ2-3; the match to TRBD2 covers 8 bases. This CDR3 region has 14 residues. In germline, CDR1 is MDHEN, CDR2 SYDVKM. With 5 bases clipped from V and 1 base from J, the junction kept 2 bases outside the gene matches.

This clonotype was counted at least ten times. The V and J genes are TRBV7-9 and TRBJ2-3; 7 nucleotides agree with TRBD2. J was trimmed by 1 base and V by 0 bases; bases with no gene match: 10. Per germline, CDR1 SEHNR and CDR2 FQNEAQ (reference sequence). This CDR3 has 18 amino acids. CDR3 residues: CASSLAIVSGTRTDTQYF. The DNA of the CDR3 is TGTGCCAGCAGCTTAGCGATTGTCAGCGGGACCCGCACAGATACGCAGTATTTT.

This clonotype was seen repeatedly, ten times or more. The CDR3 DNA reads TGTGCCAGCCGGGGAGGGGGAAACACCATATATTTT. Translated, it gives CASRGGGNTIYF. The chain carries TRBV28 and TRBJ1-3, with no clear D. Germline V gene sequence: CDR1 MDHEN, CDR2 SYDVKM. Trimming took off 8 bases at V and 4 bases at J, with 9 bases between the two ends. The CDR3 covers 12 residues.

This clonotype came up a few times. The genes are TRBV5-5 and TRBJ1-4, with D unresolved. V was clipped by 2 bases and J by 7 bases, with 12 bases between them. Germline V lookup: CDR1 SGHKS, CDR2 YYEKEE (reference sequence). CDR3 length: 14 residues. The CDR3 DNA reads TGTGCCAGCAGCTTAGAACCGCACAGTGAAAAACTGTTTTTT. Translated: CASSLEPHSEKLFF. The whole variable domain, filled in from reference TRBV5-5 and TRBJ1-4, reads DAGVTQSPTHLIKTRGQQVTLRCSPISGHKSVSWYQQVLGQGPQFIFQYYEKEERGRGNFPDRFSARQFPNYSSELNVNALLLGDSALYLCASSLEPHSEKLFFGSGTQLSVL.

This clonotype was picked up a small number of times. The chain employs TRBV4-1 and TRBJ1-2; 7 nucleotides match TRBD1. The V and J ends lost 3 bases and 4 bases, in that order; junction bases with no gene match: 11. The CDR3 loop spans 16 amino acids. Germline V gene data show CDR1 as MGHRA and CDR2 as YSYEKL. The CDR3 DNA sequence: TGCGCCAGCAGCCAGGAAGGGGGACAGTCCCTCTATGGCTACACCTTC. Its translation is CASSQEGGQSLYGYTF.